The rows below give T cell receptor beta chains drawn from one sample of a study of CXCR3-negative and CXCR3-positive naive CD8 T cells. For each CDR3 protein, TCRdb gives one entry from its re-call of the 5' RACE reads, without DNA. In all, the sample yields some 120,000 distinct CDR3 sequences. Sequencing was performed on naive CXCR3+ CD8+ T cells from blood. Receptors originate from a human donor in good health. Some clones in this sample may be carry-over from other donors' samples. The CDR3 runs from the conserved cysteine through the conserved F or W. The order of the fields is J gene, V gene, CDR3 protein.

>TRBJ2-3|TRBV29-1
CSVDSDRGSTDTQYF
>TRBJ2-7|TRBV20-1
CSARPWDRSWPYEQYF
>TRBJ2-5|TRBV29-1
CSVEDWDTRSQETQYF
>TRBJ1-1|TRBV10-2
CASSESGMGNTEAFF
>TRBJ2-2|TRBV6-6
CASTTQRAASNTGELFF
>TRBJ1-3|TRBV15
CATKGTPGNTIYF
>TRBJ2-1|TRBV11-2
CASSLVSGGRAYNEQFF
>TRBJ2-7|TRBV10-2
CASSEGVYEQYF
>TRBJ2-3|TRBV15
CATSRDSGYTDTQYF
>TRBJ2-5|TRBV27
CASSPLGEQETQYF
>TRBJ2-7|TRBV7-2
CASSSGQGPYEQYF
>TRBJ1-3|TRBV20-1
CSARDGRGPLDTIYF
>TRBJ2-7|TRBV29-1
CSVEGLGYEQYF
>TRBJ2-5|TRBV6-2/TRBV6-3
CASSSDGATQETQYF
>TRBJ2-3|TRBV10-3
CATRWGYSTDTQYF
>TRBJ2-7|TRBV7-3
CASSLIGGSGSEQYF
>TRBJ2-3|TRBV29-1
CSVEDLLPNKWGTDTQYF
>TRBJ2-5|TRBV4-2
CASSQDEGGAETQYF
>TRBJ2-7|TRBV4-3
CASSQDIGGVSYEQYF
>TRBJ2-1|TRBV20-1
CSASISGPGQGSYNEQFF
>TRBJ2-7|TRBV7-9
CASSTPRTGAYEQYF
>TRBJ1-3|TRBV6-6
CASSYDRASFYF
>TRBJ2-5|TRBV7-9
CASSLESTKETQYF
>TRBJ2-1|TRBV20-1
CSARDLSGGFYNEQFF
>TRBJ2-5|TRBV5-1
CASSLEGGLETQYF
>TRBJ2-7|TRBV4-1
CASSHISGGAYEQYF
>TRBJ1-2|TRBV12-3/TRBV12-4
CASSPGTGYGYTF
>TRBJ2-5|TRBV28
CASSLRDLGLETQYF
>TRBJ1-1|TRBV3-1
CASSSWTENTEAFF
>TRBJ2-7|TRBV7-9
CASRGQPREQYF
>TRBJ2-5|TRBV6-6
CASSAGLETQYF
>TRBJ1-5|TRBV5-1
CASSLQGAGEPQHF
>TRBJ1-3|TRBV20-1
CSARETLYPGNTIYF
>TRBJ1-2|TRBV29-1
CSVGDRQGYTF
>TRBJ2-7|TRBV2
CASSEIPTYEQYF
>TRBJ1-1|TRBV6-1
CASSDPGMNTEAFF
>TRBJ2-7|TRBV4-2
CASSQYGTSGDSYEQYF
>TRBJ2-7|TRBV20-1
CSAYPTSGPAYEQYF
>TRBJ2-1|TRBV6-5
CASSYQPSGYNEQFF
>TRBJ2-5|TRBV13
CASSLGGSETQYF
>TRBJ2-5|TRBV15
CATSRVGGTQETQYF
>TRBJ1-1|TRBV6-5
CASSFRTGGKVGNEAFF
>TRBJ2-1|TRBV29-1
CSVDVAGTNEQFF
>TRBJ2-1|TRBV6-2/TRBV6-3
CASSYLNYNEQFF
>TRBJ2-5|TRBV28
CASSFFGFSGQGKTETQYF
>TRBJ2-1|TRBV7-2
CASSLTMDSYNEQFF